This T cell receptor (beta chain) was obtained from a study of beta chain features in type 1 diabetes. Study results and limitations: Among all four CD4+ subsets, Type 1 diabetes patients had TCRB CDR3s that were moderately but significantly shorter. Sequencing of cDNA might inflate the share of cells that strongly express TCR.

Purity of each sorted population was above 95%. This clone occurred a few times. Its matching antigen is unknown. Trimming cost V 3 bases and J 4 bases; bases outside gene matches: 5. Germline values: CDR1 SGHRS, CDR2 YFSETQ. The CDR3 spans 14 residues. Sequencing targeted expressed TCRB transcripts, as all isolated RNA had been reverse transcribed. Sequencing was performed with immunoSEQ multiplex PCR; in TCRdb, only in-frame clones are kept and a portion is missing. The repertoire includes 680,000 or so clones, around 15% of them detected once, and approximately 0.022% sits in the top ten. The chain uses TRBV5-1 and TRBJ2-5, with 8 bases that match TRBD1. This TCR was sampled from a man younger than 35 with type 1 diabetes. The sample comprised naive CD4+ T cells from blood. The CDR3 bases are TGCGCCAGCAGCTCGGGCGGACAGGGAGAGACCCAGTACTTC. This sequence encodes CASSSGGQGETQYF. The variable domain in full, completed from reference TRBV5-1 and TRBJ2-5, reads KAGVTQTPRYLIKTRGQQVTLSCSPISGHRSVSWYQQTPGQGLQFLFEYFSETQRNKGNFPGRFSGRQFSNSRSEMNVSTLELGDSALYLCASSSGGQGETQYFGPGTRLLVL.